Described below is a single T cell receptor (beta chain) sequence and its context. This specimen belongs to a study of blood T cell repertoires in COVID-19. Overall study context: Samples of COVID-19 (acute and convalescent) were obtained from the United States, Italy and Spain. Sources were T cells, B-cell-depleted T cells, or PBMCs; the material itself was cDNA or gDNA.

In the original analysis: Reference gene primer amplification in the assay estimated nucleated cell counts. The repertoire was sequenced with immunoSEQ multiplex PCR; TCRdb's copy has only in-frame clones and lacks some. From that table come the V and J calls and clone size; the DNA was used to work out D and trimming. The top ten clones hold roughly 1.7% of a sample with more than 80,000 clones, about 86% of them seen once. What was sequenced was peripheral blood. This receptor was taken from a man aged 80 or over with acute or convalescent COVID-19.

The CDR3 spells CASSSPGVDYEQYF. The CDR3 region has the DNA TGTGCCAGCAGCTCCCCGGGGGTAGACTACGAGCAGTACTTC. V gene TRBV5-6 combines with J gene TRBJ2-7, with D perhaps matching TRBD2 (6 bases). The germline V gene encodes CDR1 SGHDT and CDR2 YYEEEE. The CDR3 contains 14 residues. Trimming stripped 3 bases from V and 3 bases from J, with 13 bases between.